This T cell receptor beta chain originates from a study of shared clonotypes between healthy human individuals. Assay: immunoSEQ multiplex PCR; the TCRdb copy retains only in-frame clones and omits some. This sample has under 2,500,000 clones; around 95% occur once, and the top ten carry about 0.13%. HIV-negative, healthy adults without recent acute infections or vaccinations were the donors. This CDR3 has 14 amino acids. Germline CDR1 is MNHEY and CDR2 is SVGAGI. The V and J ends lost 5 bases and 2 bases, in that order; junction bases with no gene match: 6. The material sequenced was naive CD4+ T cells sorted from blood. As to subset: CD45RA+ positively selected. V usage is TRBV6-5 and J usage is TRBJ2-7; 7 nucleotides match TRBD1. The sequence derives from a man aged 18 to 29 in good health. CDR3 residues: CASSSLDRAYEQYF. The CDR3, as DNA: TGTGCCAGCAGTAGCCTCGACAGGGCCTACGAGCAGTACTTC.